One sample yielded the 26 T cell receptor beta chains listed below, sequenced in a study of blood T cell repertoires in COVID-19. Assay used: immunoSEQ multiplex PCR; TCRdb lists only in-frame clones, some missing. The table records fewer than 300,000 clones, about 87% of them present only once. Sequenced input: peripheral blood. The receptors originated from a human donor in a cohort sampled during active COVID-19.

This clone has only one observation. The J gene is TRBJ1-6, the V gene TRBV2, with D uncertain. The CDR3 runs 15 residues. Germline values: CDR1 SNHLY, CDR2 FYNNEI. Trimming cost V 4 bases and J 7 bases, with 14 bases left between them. CDR3 sequence (DNA): TGTGCCAGCAGTGGGCTAGGCAGTCGGAATTCACCCCTCCACTTT. Its protein is CASSGLGSRNSPLHF.

In its sample, this clone was seen once. The J gene is TRBJ1-1, the V gene TRBV19; D not resolved. Germline loops: CDR1 LNHDA, CDR2 SQIVND (reference sequence). This CDR3 comprises 13 residues. Trimming cost V 5 bases and J 2 bases, with 9 bases left between them. The CDR3 loop is CASSYSGNTEAFF. The CDR3 nucleotides are TGTGCCAGTAGTTATTCAGGAAACACTGAAGCTTTCTTT.

The chain employs TRBV5-3 and TRBJ1-5; 12 nucleotides agree with TRBD1. TRBV5-3 is filed as an ORF, its function uncertain. Unmatched junction bases numbered 6, after V lost 2 bases and J lost 0 bases. CDR3 length equals 18 residues. The CDR3 loop is CARSLLGQGASSNQPQHF. CDR3 DNA: TGTGCCAGAAGCTTACTGGGACAGGGGGCGAGTAGCAATCAGCCCCAGCATTTT.

The chain uses TRBV3-1 (or the pseudogene TRBV3-2) and TRBJ1-1; D ambiguous. Trimming cost V 0 bases and J 1 base, with 6 bases left between them. Germline CDR1 LGHDT, CDR2 YNNKEL (reference sequence). The CDR3 covers 14 residues. The CDR3 region has the DNA TGTGCCAGCAGCCAAGACCGGGGGAACACTGAAGCTTTCTTT. Translation: CASSQDRGNTEAFF.

V usage is TRBV10-3 and J usage is TRBJ2-3, with TRBD2 as a possible D gene (6 bases). This CDR3 has 14 amino acids. The germline gives CDR1 ENHRY, CDR2 SYGVKD. V was cut by 7 bases and J by 0 bases, with 11 bases left in between. CDR3 bases: TGTGCCATCAAGACCGGGACTAGCACAGATACGCAGTATTTT. It is translated as CAIKTGTSTDTQYF.

This rearrangement joins TRBV12-3 or TRBV12-4 to TRBJ1-1; D is unclear. Trimming cost V 8 bases and J 0 bases, with 10 bases left between them. CDR3 size: 13 residues. The CDR3 sequence is CASLWRVNTEAFF. DNA of the CDR3: TGTGCCAGCCTATGGAGGGTGAACACTGAAGCTTTCTTT.

This chain connects TRBV30 to TRBJ2-7; D not resolved. The V and J ends lost 3 bases and 4 bases respectively, with 19 bases between them. Germline-derived CDR1 and CDR2 are GTSNPN and SVGIG (reference sequence). There are 15 residues in the CDR3. CDR3 sequence reads: CAWRWPRSELYEQYF. Here the CDR3 DNA reads TGTGCCTGGAGATGGCCCCGGAGCGAGCTGTACGAGCAGTACTTC.

The gene calls are TRBV11-1 and TRBJ2-5, with 14 bases fitting TRBD2. The CDR3 covers 15 residues. Losses at the gene ends were 1 base for V and 5 bases for J; bases not matched to a gene: 0. CDR1 SGHAT and CDR2 FQDESV come from the germline V gene (reference sequence). As DNA, the CDR3 is TGTGCCAGCAGCTTAGGGACTAGCGGGAGGGAGACCCAGTACTTC. Residues: CASSLGTSGRETQYF.

V gene TRBV28 combines with J gene TRBJ1-4; no definite D call. Germline CDR1 and CDR2: MDHEN and SYDVKM. Trimming took 5 bases from V and 8 from J, leaving 12 bases between them. The CDR3 runs to 13 residues. CDR3 amino acids: CASSRGLLEKLFF. In DNA form, the CDR3 reads TGTGCCAGCAGTCGTGGACTCCTAGAAAAACTGTTTTTT.

The rearrangement joins TRBV7-8 to TRBJ1-2, with D perhaps TRBD1 (6 bases). V lost 4 bases to trimming and J lost 4 bases, with 13 bases between them. Germline V CDR1 and CDR2: SGHVS, FQNEAQ. This CDR3 region has 14 residues. DNA of the CDR3: TGTGCCAGCAGCTCACAAGGGGGTGGCTATGGCTACACCTTC. Protein: CASSSQGGGYGYTF.

The chain has TRBV7-2 and TRBJ1-6, with TRBD1 as a possible D gene (6 bases). Germline assignment: CDR1 SGHTA and CDR2 FQGNSA. The CDR3 contains 15 residues. V lost 5 bases, J lost 3 bases, and 11 bases lay in between. The CDR3 DNA reads as TGTGCCAGCAGCCCACCACAGGGCTATAATTCACCCCTCCACTTT. Encoded protein: CASSPPQGYNSPLHF.

This clone has only a few counts. The chain joins TRBV5-1 to TRBJ2-7; D not resolved. The germline V and J ends were trimmed by 0 bases and 0 bases, with 7 bases remaining between them. The V gene's germline CDR1 is SGHRS and CDR2 YFSETQ. The length of the CDR3 is 14 residues. CDR3 amino acids: CASSLETVSYEQYF. The CDR3 DNA is TGCGCCAGCAGCTTGGAAACGGTCTCCTACGAGCAGTACTTC.

This clone came up a few times. V usage is TRBV5-4 and J usage is TRBJ1-6; D ambiguous. With 4 bases removed from V and 6 bases from J, the gap between germline ends came to 8 bases. This CDR3 contains 13 residues. Germline CDR1 and CDR2: SGHNT and YYREEE (reference sequence). CDR3 protein: CASSRGSNSPLHF. CDR3 nucleotides: TGTGCCAGCAGCCGGGGATCTAATTCACCCCTCCACTTT.

This sequence joins TRBV7-2 and TRBJ1-2; perhaps TRBD1 as D (5 bases). This CDR3 comprises 14 residues. V was cut by 4 bases and J by 7 bases, with 16 bases left in between. Looked up from germline, CDR1 is SGHTA and CDR2 is FQGNSA. The CDR3 spells CASSYLDGGGGYTF. DNA for the CDR3: TGTGCCAGCAGCTACTTGGACGGGGGGGGTGGCTACACCTTC.

This rearrangement joins TRBV5-1 to TRBJ2-2; TRBD2 agrees at 7 bases. The germline V gene has CDR1 SGHRS and CDR2 YFSETQ. The CDR3 spans 16 residues. Unmatched junction bases numbered 13, after V lost 4 bases and J lost 7 bases. CDR3 coding DNA: TGCGCCAGCAGCGTAACTAGCGCCCCCGAGGTCGGGGAGCTGTTTTTT. It specifies CASSVTSAPEVGELFF.

The gene calls are TRBV24-1 and TRBJ2-5; TRBD1 agrees at 7 bases. The CDR3 consists of 14 residues. With 3 bases clipped from V and 2 bases from J, the junction kept 2 bases outside the gene matches. CDR1 is KGHDR, CDR2 SFDVKD, per germline. CDR3 DNA: TGTGCCACCAGTGATGGGGGACAGCAAGAGACCCAGTACTTC. Amino acid sequence: CATSDGGQQETQYF.

The chain joins TRBV7-8 to TRBJ2-5; 11 positions agree with TRBD2. Germline assignment: CDR1 SGHVS and CDR2 FQNEAQ. V was clipped by 3 bases and J by 3 bases; unmatched bases: 3. CDR3 size: 15 residues. The CDR3 DNA reads as TGTGCCAGCAGCTTGGGACTAGCGGAAAAAGAGACCCAGTACTTC. Residues: CASSLGLAEKETQYF.

The rearrangement joins TRBV7-2 to TRBJ2-5; D remains unclear. Germline V gene lookup returns CDR1 SGHTA and CDR2 FQGNSA. V lost 4 bases to trimming and J lost 5 bases, with 8 bases between them. This CDR3 contains 12 residues. The CDR3 reads CASSSIMETQYF. CDR3 sequence (DNA): TGTGCCAGCAGCTCTATTATGGAGACCCAGTACTTC. Filled out from reference TRBV7-2 and TRBJ2-5, the complete variable domain reads GAGVSQSPSNKVTEKGKDVELRCDPISGHTALYWYRQSLGQGLEFLIYFQGNSAPDKSGLPSDRFSAERTGGSVSTLTIQRTQQEDSAVYLCASSSIMETQYFGPGTRLLVL.

The chain employs TRBV6-6 and TRBJ2-1; D might be TRBD2 (7 bases). CDR1 MNHNY and CDR2 SVGAGI come from the germline V gene (reference sequence). The CDR3 consists of 12 residues. The germline V and J ends were trimmed by 2 bases and 10 bases, with 9 bases remaining between them. CDR3 in amino acids: CASSYRGGEQFF. CDR3 nucleotide sequence: TGTGCCAGCAGTTACCGCGGGGGCGAGCAGTTCTTC.

J is TRBJ2-5 and V is TRBV5-1, with 9 bases aligning to TRBD1. With 7 bases clipped from V and 6 bases from J, the junction kept 10 bases outside the gene matches. The CDR3 extends over 14 amino acids. The germline gives CDR1 SGHRS, CDR2 YFSETQ. The CDR3 loop is CASWGQGQSQTQYF. Written as DNA, the CDR3 is TGCGCCAGCTGGGGACAGGGACAATCTCAGACCCAGTACTTC.

V gene TRBV3-1 (or the pseudogene TRBV3-2) combines with J gene TRBJ2-5; 7 nucleotides align to TRBD1. Trimming removed 3 bases from V and 2 bases from J; junction bases left unmatched: 3. Germline CDR1 reads LGHDT; CDR2 reads YNNKEL (reference sequence). CDR3 length equals 14 residues. The CDR3 nucleotides read TGTGCCAGCAGCCACGGGACAGCGCAAGAGACCCAGTACTTC. It codes for CASSHGTAQETQYF.

V is TRBV5-1 and J is TRBJ2-2; maybe TRBD2 (5 bases). Per germline, CDR1 SGHRS and CDR2 YFSETQ. Trimming left V 4 bases short and J 2 bases short, with 15 bases between. The CDR3 totals 16 residues. In DNA form, the CDR3 reads TGCGCCAGCAGCCCTAACGGGGTACCCAACACCGGGGAGCTGTTTTTT. Its translation is CASSPNGVPNTGELFF.

The CDR3 DNA sequence: TGTGCCAGCAGCTTAGTAGGACGACAGGGTGCGGAGACCCAGTACTTC. As protein: CASSLVGRQGAETQYF. The gene calls are TRBV7-2 and TRBJ2-5, with 7 bases that match TRBD1. Germline V CDR1 and CDR2: SGHTA, FQGNSA. The CDR3 spans 16 residues. V shed 1 base, J shed 5 bases, and the junction held 10 bases outside the gene matches.

The chain combines TRBV5-4 with TRBJ2-5; 12 positions agree with TRBD2. The CDR3 is made up of 17 amino acids. In germline, CDR1 is SGHNT, CDR2 YYREEE (reference sequence). Trimming removed 0 bases from V and 5 bases from J; junction bases left unmatched: 8. CDR3: CASSLAASGGAAETQYF. For the CDR3, the DNA is TGTGCCAGCAGCTTGGCCGCTAGCGGGGGGGCGGCGGAGACCCAGTACTTC.

The chain's CDR3 is CASRIAGQTYEQYF. The CDR3 DNA is TGCGCCAGCAGAATTGCGGGCCAGACCTACGAGCAGTACTTC. The chain links TRBV5-1 to TRBJ2-7, with a tentative D call TRBD2 (5 bases). The CDR3 spans 14 residues. V was clipped by 5 bases and J by 2 bases, with 14 bases between them. The V gene's germline CDR1 is SGHRS and CDR2 YFSETQ.

The rearrangement uses TRBV6-1 and TRBJ2-1; 12 nucleotides align to TRBD2. This CDR3 region has 19 residues. V lost 4 bases to trimming and J lost 6 bases; unmatched junction nucleotides: 16. CDR1 MNHNS and CDR2 SASEGT come from the germline V gene. The CDR3 DNA reads TGTGCCAGCAGTGTTACGGGACTCTTGACTAGCGGGAGAATCAATGAGCAGTTCTTC. Translating gives CASSVTGLLTSGRINEQFF.